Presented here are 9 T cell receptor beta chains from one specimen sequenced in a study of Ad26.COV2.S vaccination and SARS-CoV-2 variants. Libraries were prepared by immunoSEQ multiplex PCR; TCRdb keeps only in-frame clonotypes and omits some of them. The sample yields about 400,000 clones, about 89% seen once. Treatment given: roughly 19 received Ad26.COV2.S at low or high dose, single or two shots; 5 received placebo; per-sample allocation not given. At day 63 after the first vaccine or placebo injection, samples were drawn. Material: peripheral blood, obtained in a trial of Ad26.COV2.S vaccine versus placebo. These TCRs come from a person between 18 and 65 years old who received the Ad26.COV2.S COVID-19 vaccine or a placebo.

The CDR3 here is CASSLAVGSGGDTQYF. Written as DNA, the CDR3 is TGTGCCAGCAGCTTGGCGGTGGGCTCGGGAGGAGATACGCAGTATTTT. This chain joins TRBV5-4 and TRBJ2-3; TRBD2 agrees at 7 bases. J was trimmed by 5 bases and V by 0 bases; bases with no gene match: 9. Germline assignment: CDR1 SGHNT and CDR2 YYREEE (reference sequence). This CDR3 is built from 16 residues.

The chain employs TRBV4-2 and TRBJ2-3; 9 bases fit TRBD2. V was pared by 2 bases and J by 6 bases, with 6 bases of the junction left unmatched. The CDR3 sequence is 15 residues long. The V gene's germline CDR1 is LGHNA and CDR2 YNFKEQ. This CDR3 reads CASSQNSGSIDTQYF. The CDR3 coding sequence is TGTGCCAGCAGCCAAAATAGCGGGAGTATTGATACGCAGTATTTT.

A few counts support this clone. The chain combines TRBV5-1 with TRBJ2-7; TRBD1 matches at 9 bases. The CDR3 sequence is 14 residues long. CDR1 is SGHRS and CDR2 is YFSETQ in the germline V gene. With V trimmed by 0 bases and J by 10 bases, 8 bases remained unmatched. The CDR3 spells CASSLGQGEPFQYF. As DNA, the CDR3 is TGCGCCAGCAGCTTGGGACAGGGGGAACCTTTCCAGTACTTC.

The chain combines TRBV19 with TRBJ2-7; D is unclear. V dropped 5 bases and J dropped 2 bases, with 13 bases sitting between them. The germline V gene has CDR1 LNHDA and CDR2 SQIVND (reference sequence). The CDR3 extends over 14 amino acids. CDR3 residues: CASSPRTQTYEQYF. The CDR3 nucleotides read TGTGCCAGTAGTCCCAGGACCCAGACCTACGAGCAGTACTTC.

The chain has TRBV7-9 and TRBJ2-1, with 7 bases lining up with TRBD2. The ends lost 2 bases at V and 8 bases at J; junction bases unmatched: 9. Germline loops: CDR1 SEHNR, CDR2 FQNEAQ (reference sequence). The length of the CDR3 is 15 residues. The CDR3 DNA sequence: TGTGCCAGCAGCTTATGGGGACGGGAGGAGGATGAGCAGTTCTTC. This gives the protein CASSLWGREEDEQFF.

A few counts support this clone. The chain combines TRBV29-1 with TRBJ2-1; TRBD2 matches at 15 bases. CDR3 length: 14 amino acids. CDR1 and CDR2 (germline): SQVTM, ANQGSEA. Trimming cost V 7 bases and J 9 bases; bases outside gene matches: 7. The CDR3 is CSGGLAGGNGEQFF. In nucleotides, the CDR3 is TGCAGCGGGGGACTAGCGGGAGGTAACGGTGAGCAGTTCTTC.

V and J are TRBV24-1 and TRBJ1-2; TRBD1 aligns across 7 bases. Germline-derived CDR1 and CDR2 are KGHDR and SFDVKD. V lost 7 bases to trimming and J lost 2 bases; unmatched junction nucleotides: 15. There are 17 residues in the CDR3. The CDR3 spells CATSGWDRDRKNYGYTF. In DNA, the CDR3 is TGTGCCACCAGCGGATGGGATCGGGACAGAAAAAACTATGGCTACACCTTC.

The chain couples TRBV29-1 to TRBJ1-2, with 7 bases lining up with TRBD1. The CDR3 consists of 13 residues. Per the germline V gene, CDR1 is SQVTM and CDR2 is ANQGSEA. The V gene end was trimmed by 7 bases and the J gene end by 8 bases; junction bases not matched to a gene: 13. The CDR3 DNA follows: TGCAGCGGGAAGACAGGGAATTCTGGCGGCTACACCTTC. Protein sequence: CSGKTGNSGGYTF.

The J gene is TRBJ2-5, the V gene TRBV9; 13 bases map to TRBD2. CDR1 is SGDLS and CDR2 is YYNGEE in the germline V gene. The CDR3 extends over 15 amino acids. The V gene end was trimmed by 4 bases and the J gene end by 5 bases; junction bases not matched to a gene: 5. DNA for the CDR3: TGTGCCAGCAGCCTGGGGACTAGCGGGGCGGAGACCCAGTACTTC. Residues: CASSLGTSGAETQYF.